Listed below are T cell receptor beta chains from one sample, sequenced in a study of T-cell memory formation after mild COVID-19. TCRdb used MiXCR to reprocess the 5' RACE reads, holding one entry per CDR3 protein. The sample has about 310,000 distinct CDR3 sequences; less than 20% are singletons. Sequencing input: PBMCs or a T cell subset sorted from them (not recorded which). Receptors originate from a man aged 18 to 30 who had mild COVID-19 (a few samples of this study predate the infection). Cell type and time point are not known. Each CDR3 is given without its conserved first and last residue.

cdr3_length | j_call | v_call | cdr3_aa
12 | TRBJ2-1 | TRBV5-1 | ASSLATGAAEQF
11 | TRBJ1-2 | TRBV4-2 | ASSQAGDFGYT
12 | TRBJ2-5 | TRBV5-1 | ASSLSGEVVTQY
9 | TRBJ2-1 | TRBV29-1 | SADNYNEQF
14 | TRBJ1-1 | TRBV9 | ASSATGEIMNTEAF
12 | TRBJ2-3 | TRBV6-1 | ASEPGQGSDTQY
12 | TRBJ2-7 | TRBV12-3/TRBV12-4 | ASSRQGSLYEQY
11 | TRBJ1-1 | TRBV6-5 | ASSYRTHTEAF
11 | TRBJ2-4 | TRBV20-1 | SAWDRNKNIQY
11 | TRBJ1-3 | TRBV18 | ASSAVQGNTIY
13 | TRBJ1-5 | TRBV5-1 | ASSLDGGDNQPQH
11 | TRBJ1-2 | TRBV18 | ASSVGQNYGYT
13 | TRBJ2-1 | TRBV24-1 | ATRGRTGAYNEQF
11 | TRBJ1-2 | TRBV20-1 | SAREQAGSGYT
12 | TRBJ2-7 | TRBV9 | ASSVGEGAYEQY
12 | TRBJ2-3 | TRBV4-1 | ASSQGLRPQAQY